Below are 11 T cell receptor beta chains sequenced from a single sample in a study of T cell changes during pregnancy in multiple sclerosis (dated by TCRdb to between 2018 and 2020). Preparation of the library involved the immunoSEQ multiplex PCR assay. TCRdb carries this immuneACCESS record with in-frame sequences only. Its versions omit some clonotypes, under half of them owing to an unresolved V gene in the studies checked, with the rest unexplained. The sample has about 83,000 clones on record, roughly nine tenths of them singletons. The top ten clones comprise 3.5% to 4% of the sample. The sequencing used PBMCs, collected in the first trimester of pregnancy. These receptor sequences come from a female donor in good health, serving as a control in a pregnancy study. Some clones in this sample may be carry-over from other donors' samples.

The V gene is TRBV19, the J gene TRBJ2-7, with TRBD2 matching 11 bases. Germline V gene lookup returns CDR1 LNHDA and CDR2 SQIVND (reference sequence). V trimming: 11 bases; J trimming: 6 bases; junction bases outside the gene matches: 6. CDR3 length equals 12 residues. The CDR3, as DNA: TGTGCCGTCCTAGCGGGAGGCCCCGAGCAGTACTTC. This translates into CAVLAGGPEQYF.

There are a few counts of this clone. V and J are TRBV9 and TRBJ1-1, with D possibly matching TRBD1 (5 bases). The CDR3 is made up of 14 amino acids. V was pared by 0 bases and J by 5 bases, with 11 bases between. CDR1 and CDR2 from the germline V gene are SGDLS and YYNGEE. The CDR3 sequence: CASSVDGGWTEAFF. The CDR3 region has the DNA TGTGCCAGCAGCGTAGACGGGGGATGGACTGAAGCTTTCTTT. Combining the CDR3 with reference TRBV9 and TRBJ1-1 gives the whole variable domain DSGVTQTPKHLITATGQRVTLRCSPRSGDLSVYWYQQSLDQGLQFLIQYYNGEERAKGNILERFSAQQFPDLHSELNLSSLELGDSALYFCASSVDGGWTEAFFGQGTRLTVV.

V and J are TRBV5-3 and TRBJ2-7; D may be TRBD1 (6 bases). TRBV5-3 is classed as an ORF, of uncertain function. This CDR3 is 14 amino acids long. The V end lost 4 bases, the J end lost 2 bases, and 13 bases lay between the germline ends. The CDR3 DNA follows: TGTGCCAGAAGCCTCCGGGACAACGCCTACGAGCAGTACTTC. This encodes CARSLRDNAYEQYF.

The rearrangement uses TRBV29-1 and TRBJ2-5; 8 nucleotides match TRBD2. V gave up 3 bases and J gave up 5 bases; unmatched junction bases: 5. The germline V gene has CDR1 SQVTM and CDR2 ANQGSEA. The CDR3 loop spans 13 amino acids. The CDR3 reads CSVDGGGLETQYF. In nucleotides, the CDR3 is TGCAGCGTTGACGGCGGGGGGCTTGAGACCCAGTACTTC.

The chain joins TRBV4-3 to TRBJ1-1; possible D gene TRBD1, 6 bases. This CDR3 has 13 amino acids. Germline V gene data show CDR1 as LGHNA and CDR2 as YSLEER. Trimming cost V 4 bases and J 1 base, with 7 bases left between them. In DNA, the CDR3 is TGCGCCAGCAGCCCGACAGGGAACACTGAAGCTTTCTTT. Translation gives CASSPTGNTEAFF.

The chain has TRBV6-5 and TRBJ2-7; 8 bases map to TRBD2. The junction had 12 bases not matched to a gene; V was cut back by 4 bases and J by 7 bases. The germline V gene has CDR1 MNHEY and CDR2 SVGAGI. There are 15 residues in the CDR3. This chain's CDR3 is CASSSPGLEVREQYF. The CDR3 DNA follows: TGTGCCAGCAGTTCCCCGGGACTAGAGGTGAGGGAGCAGTACTTC.

The chain uses TRBV7-3 and TRBJ1-1, with D possibly matching TRBD1 (6 bases). V was clipped by 0 bases and J by 0 bases, with 17 bases between them. The CDR3 runs to 18 residues. Germline V lookup: CDR1 SGHTA, CDR2 FQGTGA. The CDR3 protein is CASSLTLRQVNMNTEAFF. As DNA, the CDR3 is TGTGCCAGCAGCTTAACGTTAAGACAGGTAAACATGAACACTGAAGCTTTCTTT.

The gene calls are TRBV6-5 and TRBJ2-7; the D gene is possibly TRBD2 (6 bases). V was pared by 7 bases and J by 0 bases, with 13 bases between. The germline gives CDR1 MNHEY, CDR2 SVGAGI. The CDR3 runs to 14 residues. CDR3 nucleotide sequence: TGTGCCAGCAAAAGGGACTCCAGCTCCTACGAGCAGTACTTC. It specifies CASKRDSSSYEQYF.

The rearrangement links TRBV6-5 to TRBJ2-1, with 8 bases matching TRBD1. CDR1 is MNHEY, CDR2 SVGAGI, per germline. After removal of 2 bases from V and 10 bases from J, the junction contained 10 bases not matched to a gene. The CDR3 extends over 15 amino acids. The CDR3 sequence is CASSYVQDRVGEQFF. DNA for the CDR3: TGTGCCAGCAGTTACGTACAGGACAGGGTGGGCGAGCAGTTCTTC.

V usage is TRBV6-1 and J usage is TRBJ2-5; 8 bases are a match to TRBD2. The CDR3 spans 15 residues. The V gene end was trimmed by 2 bases and the J gene end by 5 bases; junction bases not matched to a gene: 7. Germline loops: CDR1 MNHNS, CDR2 SASEGT. As DNA, the CDR3 is TGTGCCAGCAGTGAATCGGGGGGGCCAGGGGAGACCCAGTACTTC. Its protein product is CASSESGGPGETQYF.

The CDR3 DNA reads as TGTGCCAGCAGCACTTGGACTAGCCATGACAATGAGCAGTTCTTC. Protein product: CASSTWTSHDNEQFF. This chain uses TRBV6-5 with TRBJ2-1, with 8 bases that match TRBD2. Germline CDR1 is MNHEY and CDR2 is SVGAGI. The CDR3 runs to 15 residues. Trimming at V came to 6 bases and at J to 5 bases, leaving 9 bases not matched to a gene.